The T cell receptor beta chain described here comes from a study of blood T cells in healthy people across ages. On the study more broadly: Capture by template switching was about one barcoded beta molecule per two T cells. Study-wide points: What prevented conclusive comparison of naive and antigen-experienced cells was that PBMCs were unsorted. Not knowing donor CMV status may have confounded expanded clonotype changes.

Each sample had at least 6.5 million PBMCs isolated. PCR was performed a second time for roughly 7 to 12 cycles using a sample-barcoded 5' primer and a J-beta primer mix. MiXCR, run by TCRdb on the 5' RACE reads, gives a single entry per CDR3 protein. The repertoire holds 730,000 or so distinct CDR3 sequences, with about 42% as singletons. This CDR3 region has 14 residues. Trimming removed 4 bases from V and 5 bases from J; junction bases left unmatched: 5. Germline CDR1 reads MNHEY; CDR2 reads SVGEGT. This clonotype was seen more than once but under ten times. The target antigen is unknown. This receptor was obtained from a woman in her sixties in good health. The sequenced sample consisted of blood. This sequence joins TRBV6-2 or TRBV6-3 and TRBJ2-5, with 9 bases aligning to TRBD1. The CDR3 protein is CASSSGTGTETQYF. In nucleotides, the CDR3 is TGTGCCAGCAGTTCTGGGACAGGGACGGAGACCCAGTACTTC.